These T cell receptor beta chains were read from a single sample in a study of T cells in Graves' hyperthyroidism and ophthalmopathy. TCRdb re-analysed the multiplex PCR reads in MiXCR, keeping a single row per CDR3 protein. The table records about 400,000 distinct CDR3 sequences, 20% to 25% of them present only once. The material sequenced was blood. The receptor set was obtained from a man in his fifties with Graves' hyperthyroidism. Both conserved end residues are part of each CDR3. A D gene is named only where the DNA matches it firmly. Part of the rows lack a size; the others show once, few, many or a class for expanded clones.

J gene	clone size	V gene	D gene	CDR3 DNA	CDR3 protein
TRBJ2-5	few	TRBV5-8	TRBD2	TGTGCCAGCAGCTCTAGCGGGGGATACCAAGAGACCCAGTACTTC	CASSSSGGYQETQYF
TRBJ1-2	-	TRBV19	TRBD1	TGTGCCACCCAGGGACAGGGAATCTCCGGCTACACCTTC	CATQGQGISGYTF
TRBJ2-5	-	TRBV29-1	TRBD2	TGCAGCGCTGGACTAGCGGAAGAGACCCAGTACTTC	CSAGLAEETQYF
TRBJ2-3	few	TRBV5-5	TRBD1	TGTGCCAGCAGCGTCCTCCGCGGACAGGGGCCAGATACGCAGTATTTT	CASSVLRGQGPDTQYF
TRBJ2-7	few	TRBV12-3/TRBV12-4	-	TGTGCCAGCACCTCGGACCCCTACGAGCAGTACTTC	CASTSDPYEQYF
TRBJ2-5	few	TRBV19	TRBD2	TGTGCCAGTAGTATAGGAGGGACTAGCGGGCAAGAGACCCAGTACTTC	CASSIGGTSGQETQYF
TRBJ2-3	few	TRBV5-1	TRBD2	TGCGCCAGCAGCTTGGCTAGCGGGAGGTCTACTAGCACAGATACGCAGTATTTT	CASSLASGRSTSTDTQYF
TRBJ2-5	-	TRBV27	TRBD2	TGTGCCAGCAGTGTTACCGGGACTAGCGGGAGGGCCACAGGGAGAGAGACCCAGTACTTC	CASSVTGTSGRATGRETQYF
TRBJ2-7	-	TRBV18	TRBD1	TGTGCCAGCTCACCCGACAGGGCCACTTACGAGCAGTACTTC	CASSPDRATYEQYF
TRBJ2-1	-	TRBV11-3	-	TGTGCCAGCAGCTTAGTCCAGGGGAATGAGCAGTTCTTC	CASSLVQGNEQFF
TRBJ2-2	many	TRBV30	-	TGTGCCTGGACTGTGACCGGGGAGCTGTTTTTT	CAWTVTGELFF
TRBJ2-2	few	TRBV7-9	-	TGTGCCAGCAGCTTAGGTCCCGGGGAGCTGTTTTTT	CASSLGPGELFF
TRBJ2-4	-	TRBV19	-	TGTGCCAGTAGCAGAACAGATGGATGGGCCAAAAACATTCAGTACTTC	CASSRTDGWAKNIQYF
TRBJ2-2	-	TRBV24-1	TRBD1	TGTGCCACCAGTGACTCGGGACAGGACGTGAACACCGGGGAGCTGTTTTTT	CATSDSGQDVNTGELFF
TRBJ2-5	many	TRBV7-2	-	TGTGCCAGCAGCTTAGGAGCCTCCCGGGGGGCCGAGACCCAGTACTTC	CASSLGASRGAETQYF
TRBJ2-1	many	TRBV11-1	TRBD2	TGTGCCAGCAGCGCGACTAGCGGATCCTCCGAGGGGCAGTTCTTC	CASSATSGSSEGQFF
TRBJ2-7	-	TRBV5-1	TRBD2	TGCGCCAGCAGCCTACGGACTAGCGGGAGTGGAGAGCAGTACTTC	CASSLRTSGSGEQYF
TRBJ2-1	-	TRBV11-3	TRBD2	TGTGCCAGCAGCCGACGCACACCTCTAGCGGGAGCCGGCGAATCCTACAATGAGCAGTTCTTC	CASSRRTPLAGAGESYNEQFF
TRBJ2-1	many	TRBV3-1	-	TGTGCCAGCAGCCCTTTGTCTGGGAATGAGCAGTTCTTC	CASSPLSGNEQFF
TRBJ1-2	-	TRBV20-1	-	TGCAGCGCCTCCGAGGGGGGCTATGGCTACACCTTC	CSASEGGYGYTF